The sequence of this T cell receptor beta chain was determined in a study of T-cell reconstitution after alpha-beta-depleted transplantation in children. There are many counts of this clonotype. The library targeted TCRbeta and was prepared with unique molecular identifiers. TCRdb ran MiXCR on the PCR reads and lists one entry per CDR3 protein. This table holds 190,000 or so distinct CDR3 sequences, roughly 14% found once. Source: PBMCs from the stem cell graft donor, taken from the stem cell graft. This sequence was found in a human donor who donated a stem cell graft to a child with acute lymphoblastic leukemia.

CDR3 loop: CASSRTDTQYF. CDR3 DNA sequence: TGTGCCAGCAGCCGTACAGATACGCAGTATTTT. The chain recombines TRBV12-3 or TRBV12-4 with TRBJ2-3; D uncertain. The V end was cut by 6 bases, the J end by 3 bases, with 4 bases between. There are 11 residues in the CDR3.